The next 10 T cell receptor beta chains were all read from a single sample in a study of Graves' ophthalmopathy and Graves' hyperthyroidism. The study amplified TCR beta CDR3 regions using RNA transcripts. HTBI primers primed a first-round RT-PCR, and a second-round multiplex PCR followed. TCRdb used MiXCR to reprocess the multiplex PCR reads, holding one entry per CDR3 protein. Found here are around 1,200,000 distinct CDR3 sequences, 35% to 40% of them singletons; the top ten hold 8.5% to 14%. Sequenced: peripheral blood or thyroid tissue (not recorded which). These receptors originate from an adult man with Graves' hyperthyroidism.

Ten or more counts support this clonotype. The chain is built from TRBV6-6 and TRBJ1-4, with D uncertain. Trimming shortened V by 5 bases and J by 7 bases, and 11 bases separated the two germline ends. The germline V gene encodes CDR1 MNHNY and CDR2 SVGAGI (reference sequence). The CDR3 has 13 residues. CDR3 residues: CASSHSSGEKLFF. CDR3 bases: TGTGCCAGCAGTCACAGTTCGGGTGAAAAACTGTTTTTT.

Only one count was recorded for this clonotype. The rearrangement uses TRBV10-2 and TRBJ1-5; no clear D. From germline, CDR1 is WSHSY and CDR2 SAAADI. Trimming took 4 bases from V and 4 from J, leaving 11 bases between them. CDR3 length: 14 amino acids. CDR3 protein: CASSGGNRNQPQHF. The CDR3 bases are TGCGCCAGCAGTGGCGGCAATAGAAATCAGCCCCAGCATTTT.

In its sample, this clonotype was seen a few times. The J gene is TRBJ1-6, the V gene TRBV7-2, with D possibly matching TRBD1 (5 bases). V shed 6 bases and J shed 7 bases, with 25 bases lying between them. The V gene's germline CDR1 is SGHTA and CDR2 FQGNSA. CDR3 length: 18 amino acids. The chain's CDR3 is CASSIRGRISPRNSPLHF. DNA for the CDR3: TGTGCCAGCAGTATAAGGGGACGAATATCCCCCCGGAATTCACCCCTCCACTTT.

The chain recombines TRBV2 with TRBJ1-5, with D possibly being TRBD1 (6 bases). The CDR3 covers 15 residues. The V and J ends lost 8 bases and 5 bases respectively, with 19 bases between them. Germline V lookup: CDR1 SNHLY, CDR2 FYNNEI. Written as DNA, the CDR3 is TGTGCCAGCTCACCACCGGGAAACAGGGATCAGCCCCAGCATTTT. It encodes CASSPPGNRDQPQHF.

As concerns this clonotype: Possible read error: a much larger clone is one base away. V usage is TRBV9 and J usage is TRBJ2-7; no clear D gene. The CDR3 runs to 12 residues. The germline V gene has CDR1 SGDLS and CDR2 YYNGEE. CDR3 nucleotides: TGTGTCAGCAGCTTAGAAAGGAGCGAGCAGTACTTC. Protein product: CVSSLERSEQYF.

CDR3 sequence: CASSERAGDSGANVLTF. The CDR3 nucleotides are TGTGCCAGCAGTGAACGGGCAGGGGACTCTGGGGCCAACGTCCTGACTTTC. V and J are TRBV25-1 and TRBJ2-6; D might be TRBD1 (6 bases). Between the trimmed V and J ends, which lost 2 bases and 0 bases, there was a span of 11 bases. CDR1 is MGHDK, CDR2 SYGVNS, per germline. The CDR3 length is 17 residues.

This clonotype was recorded many times. The chain combines TRBV29-1 with TRBJ1-1, with unresolved D. V shed 3 bases and J shed 4 bases, with 12 bases lying between them. CDR3 length: 13 residues. Germline CDR1 and CDR2: SQVTM and ANQGSEA. CDR3 protein: CSVDRARRTEAFF. In DNA form, the CDR3 reads TGCAGCGTTGATCGAGCAAGGCGCACTGAAGCTTTCTTT.

The J gene is TRBJ1-2, the V gene TRBV10-2; D might be TRBD1 (6 bases). Germline values: CDR1 WSHSY, CDR2 SAAADI. The V and J ends lost 2 bases and 2 bases respectively, with 15 bases between them. This CDR3 is built from 16 residues. DNA for the CDR3: TGCGCCAGCAGTGAGCCGGACAGCATGAGAAACTATGGCTACACCTTC. Protein: CASSEPDSMRNYGYTF.

This clonotype has more than one count but fewer than ten. V gene TRBV5-1 combines with J gene TRBJ1-2; D is perhaps TRBD1 (5 bases). Trimming shortened V by 4 bases and J by 3 bases, and 19 bases separated the two germline ends. This CDR3 contains 16 residues. Germline V gene data show CDR1 as SGHRS and CDR2 as YFSETQ. CDR3 sequence (DNA): TGCGCCAGCAGCGCCGCGGGTCGGGGGGAGCACTATGGCTACACCTTC. Protein product: CASSAAGRGEHYGYTF.

This clonotype was found many times. V and J are TRBV29-1 and TRBJ2-7; maybe TRBD1 (5 bases). CDR3 length equals 12 residues. Germline-derived CDR1 and CDR2 are SQVTM and ANQGSEA. V dropped 7 bases and J dropped 5 bases, with 15 bases sitting between them. DNA for the CDR3: TGCAGCGCCACTGGCAGGGTCGACGAGCAGTACTTC. Encoded protein: CSATGRVDEQYF.